This T cell receptor beta chain emerged from a study of shared clonotypes between healthy human individuals. Study information: Plates per donor: three CD4 naive, three CD4 memory, two CD8 naive, one CD8 memory.

Germline CDR1 MNHNS, CDR2 SASEGT. The V gene lost 6 bases and the J gene lost 1 base, with 14 bases spanning the gap. This CDR3 spans 15 amino acids. Naive CD8 isolation took CD45RO-negative cells positively selected for CCR7 and excluded terminally differentiated effector memory CD45RA+ cells. HIV-negative, healthy adults without recent acute infections or vaccinations were the donors. Whole-study results and caveats: Sampling included only blood; tissue repertoires likely differ.

Profiling relied on immunoSEQ multiplex PCR, and the TCRdb table lists in-frame clones only, not all of them. The sample carries approximately 1.9 million clones, 85% to 95% recorded once. Regarding this clone: Its antigen remains unknown.

Sequenced material: naive CD8+ T cells from PBMCs. This chain connects TRBV6-1 to TRBJ2-3; D may be TRBD1 (5 bases). The TCR was taken from a man aged 18 to 30 in good health. Some clones in this sample may be carry-over from other donors' samples. CDR3 residues: CASRARQPRTDTQYF. In nucleotides, the CDR3 is TGTGCCAGCAGAGCGCGACAGCCCCGCACAGATACGCAGTATTTT.